A selection of T cell receptor beta chains follows, all from one sample in a study of blood T cell repertoires in COVID-19. The protocol was immunoSEQ multiplex PCR, while the TCRdb copy is restricted to in-frame clones and leaves out a portion. The sample has some 250,000 clones; approximately 91% are singletons. Sequenced sample: PBMCs or T cells enriched from blood (not recorded which). Every receptor here comes from a woman aged 40 to 50 with acute COVID-19. Both conserved end residues are part of each CDR3. The order of the fields is J gene, clone size, V gene, CDR3 protein. Size tells how often a clone was seen (once, few, many) or the class of an expanded clone, and some rows leave it out.

>TRBJ1-1|NA|TRBV7-6
CASSPPGTGTEAFF
>TRBJ1-4|few|TRBV18
CASSPSEIPTGKLFF
>TRBJ1-1|NA|TRBV29-1
CSVFGQGASTEAFF
>TRBJ2-1|NA|TRBV30
CAWSVQGRGRRNEQFF
>TRBJ1-1|NA|TRBV7-9
CASSLGQNTEAFF
>TRBJ1-1|NA|TRBV9
CASSFSAGDTEAFF
>TRBJ1-1|NA|TRBV7-2
CASSPTQGALMNTEAFF
>TRBJ2-1|NA|TRBV7-2
CASSTRTSGRPSSYNEQFF
>TRBJ2-1|once|TRBV5-5
CASRKAGDNEQFF
>TRBJ1-1|NA|TRBV9
CASSVGQGTEAFF